Following are 10 T cell receptor beta chains from one sample sequenced in a study of chemoradiotherapy in HPV16-positive cancers. The method was immunoSEQ multiplex PCR; TCRdb's version includes in-frame clones alone and lacks a portion of them. The data hold thousands of clones, with almost 90% observed a single time. The sequences come from tumor tissue, collected from a patient who underwent chemoradiotherapy. The source is a human donor with HPV-associated anogenital cancer.

This chain uses TRBV19 with TRBJ1-1; 7 nucleotides line up with TRBD1. The V segment lost 1 base and the J segment 9 bases; nucleotides outside the gene matches: 8. From germline, CDR1 is LNHDA and CDR2 SQIVND (reference sequence). CDR3 length: 14 residues. CDR3 amino acids: CASSIGGQAKKAFF. In nucleotides, the CDR3 is TGTGCCAGTAGTATAGGAGGACAGGCCAAAAAAGCTTTCTTT.

V gene TRBV7-3 combines with J gene TRBJ2-1; D might be TRBD2 (5 bases). The V and J ends lost 1 base and 3 bases respectively, with 13 bases between them. The CDR3 consists of 16 residues. CDR1 is SGHTA, CDR2 FQGTGA, per germline. CDR3 region: CASSLNWRVGYNEQFF. The CDR3 DNA reads TGTGCCAGCAGCTTAAACTGGCGGGTAGGCTACAATGAGCAGTTCTTC.

J is TRBJ1-1 and V is TRBV5-6; D uncertain. CDR1 is SGHDT and CDR2 is YYEEEE in the germline V gene. Trimming took 2 bases from V and 11 from J, leaving 28 bases between them. The CDR3 is 17 residues long. The CDR3 protein is CASSFSPTNEGYAGAFF. The CDR3 DNA sequence: TGTGCCAGCAGCTTCTCACCCACGAACGAAGGTTACGCTGGGGCTTTCTTT.

This chain connects TRBV6-5 to TRBJ2-3; 11 positions match TRBD2. The J segment lost 5 bases and the V segment lost 3 bases, leaving 4 bases of the junction unmatched. Germline lookup yields CDR1 MNHEY and CDR2 SVGAGI. The CDR3 is made up of 15 amino acids. The CDR3 is CASSYPGTSGDTQYF. CDR3 DNA sequence: TGTGCCAGCAGTTATCCCGGGACTAGCGGAGATACGCAGTATTTT.

In its sample, this clone was seen once. This chain links TRBV9 with TRBJ2-1, with 7 bases that match TRBD2. The junction had 8 bases not matched to a gene; V was cut back by 0 bases and J by 5 bases. The CDR3 length is 16 residues. Germline V gene sequence: CDR1 SGDLS, CDR2 YYNGEE. CDR3 coding DNA: TGTGCCAGCAGCGTAGGCGGGAGTGGGAGGCACAATGAGCAGTTCTTC. Its translation: CASSVGGSGRHNEQFF.

The genes are TRBV28 and TRBJ2-1; 12 positions match TRBD2. Looked up from germline, CDR1 is MDHEN and CDR2 is SYDVKM. V dropped 1 base and J dropped 12; count of bases not matched to a gene: 7. CDR3 length equals 15 residues. CDR3 DNA sequence: TGTGCCAGCAGTTTATCTAGCGGGGGGGCTACGGTGCAGTTCTTC. This gives the protein CASSLSSGGATVQFF.

V usage is TRBV5-6 and J usage is TRBJ2-3, with TRBD2 matching 10 bases. Germline V lookup: CDR1 SGHDT, CDR2 YYEEEE. After removal of 0 bases from V and 4 bases from J, the junction contained 11 bases not matched to a gene. This CDR3 spans 18 amino acids. The CDR3 DNA follows: TGTGCCAGCAGCTTGGGTTGGCCTAGCGGGAGTCGGGCAGATACGCAGTATTTT. It is translated as CASSLGWPSGSRADTQYF.

The chain joins TRBV11-2 to TRBJ1-2, with 8 bases aligning to TRBD1. Trimming removed 0 bases from V and 4 bases from J; junction bases left unmatched: 7. Looked up from germline, CDR1 is SGHAT and CDR2 is FQNNGV. The CDR3 contains 16 residues. The CDR3 reads CASSLEEGQEGYGYTF. In DNA, the CDR3 is TGTGCCAGCAGCTTAGAAGAGGGACAGGAGGGCTATGGCTACACCTTC.

V gene TRBV19 combines with J gene TRBJ1-1; possible D gene TRBD1, 6 bases. Germline V gene sequence: CDR1 LNHDA, CDR2 SQIVND (reference sequence). The germline V and J ends were trimmed by 10 bases and 6 bases, with 12 bases remaining between them. CDR3 size: 11 residues. The DNA for the CDR3 is TGTGCCACCGCGCAGGGGCCTGAAGCTTTCTTT. Its protein is CATAQGPEAFF.

This chain uses TRBV5-6 with TRBJ1-5; no reliable D call. From germline, CDR1 is SGHDT and CDR2 YYEEEE. V shed 1 base and J shed 2 bases, with 13 bases lying between them. The CDR3 spans 16 residues. The CDR3 is CASSLFRGIGNQPQHF. The CDR3, as DNA: TGTGCCAGCAGCTTGTTTCGAGGCATTGGCAATCAGCCCCAGCATTTT. The entire variable domain, with the rest obtained from reference TRBV5-6 and TRBJ1-5, is as follows: DAGVTQSPTHLIKTRGQQVTLRCSPKSGHDTVSWYQQALGQGPQFIFQYYEEEERQRGNFPDRFSGHQFPNYSSELNVNALLLGDSALYLCASSLFRGIGNQPQHFGDGTRLSIL.